These 26 T cell receptor beta chains were all obtained from the same sample, sequenced in a study of T-cell reconstitution after alpha-beta-depleted transplantation in children. Unique molecular identifiers were used in preparing the TCRbeta library. MiXCR, applied by TCRdb to the PCR reads, yields one record per CDR3 protein. The sample consists of some 220,000 distinct CDR3 sequences, around 9.6% of them appearing once. Material: PBMCs from the stem cell graft donor, obtained from the stem cell graft. These receptors were obtained from a human donor who donated a stem cell graft to a child with acute lymphoblastic leukemia.

This clonotype occurred many times. The chain recombines TRBV24-1 with TRBJ1-1; no clear D. V was cut by 5 bases and J by 1 base, with 7 bases left in between. Looked up from germline, CDR1 is KGHDR and CDR2 is SFDVKD. CDR3 length: 13 amino acids. The CDR3 is CATSVAGNTEAFF. The CDR3 coding sequence is TGTGCCACCAGTGTGGCAGGGAACACTGAAGCTTTCTTT.

This clonotype was seen ten or more times. The V gene is TRBV12-3 or TRBV12-4, the J gene TRBJ2-7, with D perhaps matching TRBD1 (6 bases). This CDR3 comprises 14 residues. Trimming took off 9 bases at V and 3 bases at J, with 18 bases between the two ends. CDR3: CASQARGTFYEQYF. CDR3 DNA: TGTGCCAGTCAAGCGAGGGGGACGTTCTACGAGCAGTACTTC.

This clonotype turned up a few times. V and J are TRBV20-1 and TRBJ1-2; 7 bases line up with TRBD1. V dropped 2 bases and J dropped 3; count of bases not matched to a gene: 15. Germline values: CDR1 DFQATT, CDR2 SNEGSKA (reference sequence). This CDR3 has 17 residues. CDR3 in amino acids: CSARPRNRQGVDYGYTF. The CDR3 DNA reads TGCAGTGCTAGACCCCGCAACCGACAGGGAGTGGACTATGGCTACACCTTC.

This clonotype was seen more than once but under ten times. The genes are TRBV7-9 and TRBJ2-2; 7 positions agree with TRBD1. Germline V gene lookup returns CDR1 SEHNR and CDR2 FQNEAQ (reference sequence). This CDR3 is 17 amino acids long. Unmatched junction bases numbered 14, after V lost 5 bases and J lost 5 bases. The CDR3 sequence: CASSPKRQGRGTGELFF. The DNA of the CDR3 is TGTGCCAGCAGCCCCAAAAGACAGGGACGGGGAACCGGGGAGCTGTTTTTT.

This clonotype was counted only a few times. The chain carries TRBV4-3 and TRBJ2-6, with D unclear. The germline V gene has CDR1 LGHNA and CDR2 YSLEER. V lost 1 base, J lost 1 base, and 8 bases lay in between. The CDR3 consists of 16 residues. In DNA form, the CDR3 reads TGCGCCAGCAGCCAAGCACCGGGTTCTGGGGCCAACGTCCTGACTTTC. It encodes CASSQAPGSGANVLTF.

The chain uses TRBV4-3 and TRBJ2-7, with D maybe TRBD1 (6 bases). CDR3 length: 13 amino acids. Germline lookup yields CDR1 LGHNA and CDR2 YSLEER. Between the trimmed V and J ends, which lost 3 bases and 4 bases, there was a span of 10 bases. The CDR3 coding sequence is TGCGCCAGCAGCCATGAACAGGGTTACGAGCAGTACTTC. It encodes CASSHEQGYEQYF.

A few counts support this clonotype. V is TRBV6-1 and J is TRBJ1-2; D remains unclear. The germline V gene encodes CDR1 MNHNS and CDR2 SASEGT. V was cut by 3 bases and J by 4 bases, with 9 bases left in between. This CDR3 comprises 13 residues. The CDR3 coding sequence is TGTGCCAGCAGTGAGAAGGTCATCTATGGCTACACCTTC. As protein: CASSEKVIYGYTF.

This clonotype was recorded a few times. The CDR3 nucleotides read TGTGCCAGCAGCTTAGAAGGGGGCAGGATATCCTACGAGCAGTACTTC. Amino acid sequence: CASSLEGGRISYEQYF. The rearrangement uses TRBV7-2 and TRBJ2-7; TRBD1 aligns across 7 bases. After removal of 1 base from V and 1 base from J, the junction contained 7 bases not matched to a gene. The V gene's germline CDR1 is SGHTA and CDR2 FQGNSA. The length of the CDR3 is 16 residues.

V usage is TRBV29-1 and J usage is TRBJ2-2; D may be TRBD1 (7 bases). The CDR3 extends over 14 amino acids. The germline gives CDR1 SQVTM, CDR2 ANQGSEA. V lost 7 bases to trimming and J lost 4 bases, with 16 bases between them. CDR3: CSARQGGGTGELFF. In nucleotides, the CDR3 is TGCAGCGCCCGACAGGGAGGAGGCACCGGGGAGCTGTTTTTT.

This clonotype was picked up many times. This chain links TRBV6-6 with TRBJ1-1; D remains unclear. The germline V and J ends were trimmed by 6 bases and 2 bases, with 16 bases remaining between them. The CDR3 spans 15 residues. Germline V gene data show CDR1 as MNHNY and CDR2 as SVGAGI (reference sequence). CDR3 sequence reads: CASSPGGEGNTEAFF. CDR3 bases: TGTGCCAGCAGCCCTGGAGGCGAGGGCAACACTGAAGCTTTCTTT.

The chain uses TRBV14 and TRBJ1-3; TRBD1 is a possible D gene (5 bases). CDR1 and CDR2 (germline): SGHDN, FVKESK. The CDR3 is made up of 15 amino acids. Trimming cost V 5 bases and J 0 bases, with 11 bases left between them. The CDR3 coding sequence is TGTGCCAGCAGCGCAGGGTTCAGCTCTGGAAACACCATATATTTT. It specifies CASSAGFSSGNTIYF.

This clonotype was seen more than once but under ten times. The chain links TRBV7-2 to TRBJ2-1; 8 bases line up with TRBD2. J gave up 0 bases and V 8 bases, and 3 bases lay outside the gene matches. The CDR3 runs 14 residues. The germline CDR1 and CDR2 sequences are SGHTA and FQGNSA. The CDR3 here is CASLAGGSYNEQFF. Here the CDR3 DNA reads TGTGCCAGCCTTGCGGGGGGCTCCTACAATGAGCAGTTCTTC.

CDR3 nucleotide sequence: TGCGCCAGCACAGATCGGACAGGGGGCTACGAGCAGTACTTC. Protein sequence: CASTDRTGGYEQYF. This chain connects TRBV5-1 to TRBJ2-7; 10 positions match TRBD1. CDR1 SGHRS and CDR2 YFSETQ come from the germline V gene. This CDR3 contains 14 residues. The junction had 6 bases not matched to a gene; V was cut back by 6 bases and J by 3 bases. The variable domain in full, completed from reference TRBV5-1 and TRBJ2-7, reads KAGVTQTPRYLIKTRGQQVTLSCSPISGHRSVSWYQQTPGQGLQFLFEYFSETQRNKGNFPGRFSGRQFSNSRSEMNVSTLELGDSALYLCASTDRTGGYEQYFGPGTRLTVT.

This clonotype was counted many times. J is TRBJ1-1 and V is TRBV20-1; unclear D gene. The CDR3 is 11 residues long. From germline, CDR1 is DFQATT and CDR2 SNEGSKA (reference sequence). The germline V and J ends were trimmed by 6 bases and 8 bases, with 13 bases remaining between them. CDR3 protein: CSADRVMEAFF. The CDR3 bases are TGCAGTGCCGATCGGGTTATGGAAGCTTTCTTT.

This clonotype was seen at least ten times. The chain links TRBV6-6 to TRBJ1-1; 7 bases agree with TRBD1. The germline gives CDR1 MNHNY, CDR2 SVGAGI (reference sequence). CDR3 length: 12 amino acids. Trimming at V came to 6 bases and at J to 7 bases, leaving 5 bases not matched to a gene. CDR3 nucleotide sequence: TGTGCCAGCAGCAGTGACAGGGTTGAAGCTTTCTTT. This codes for CASSSDRVEAFF.

This clonotype was found once. This sequence joins TRBV2 and TRBJ2-2; TRBD1 aligns across 9 bases. CDR1 and CDR2 (germline): SNHLY, FYNNEI. This CDR3 region has 14 residues. Germline trimming cut 4 bases from V and 11 bases from J; bases unmatched to any gene: 8. Written as DNA, the CDR3 is TGTGCCAGCAGTGCAGACAGGGGGGTCACTGAGCTGTTTTTT. Its translation is CASSADRGVTELFF.

The V gene is TRBV6-2 or TRBV6-3, the J gene TRBJ2-5; D might be TRBD1 (7 bases). The CDR3 spans 15 residues. The ends were cut back, 7 bases at V and 5 bases at J, with 20 bases in the middle. CDR1 MNHEY and CDR2 SVGEGT come from the germline V gene. The CDR3 is CASMEEGARKETQYF. CDR3 nucleotide sequence: TGTGCCAGCATGGAGGAGGGGGCGCGGAAGGAGACCCAGTACTTC.

CDR3 protein: CASSGGQENTEAFF. In DNA form, the CDR3 reads TGCGCCAGCAGCGGAGGACAGGAGAACACTGAAGCTTTCTTT. V is TRBV5-1 and J is TRBJ1-1; the match to TRBD1 covers 7 bases. CDR3 size: 14 residues. Losses at the gene ends were 4 bases for V and 1 base for J; bases not matched to a gene: 4. The germline CDR1 and CDR2 sequences are SGHRS and YFSETQ.

V is TRBV5-1 and J is TRBJ2-3, with unresolved D. The V end lost 0 bases, the J end lost 7 bases, and 15 bases lay between the germline ends. Per germline, CDR1 SGHRS and CDR2 YFSETQ. This CDR3 is 15 amino acids long. The CDR3 spells CASSLEALPTYTQYF. The CDR3 DNA reads TGCGCCAGCAGCTTGGAGGCCCTGCCCACCTATACGCAGTATTTT.

The V gene is TRBV3-1, the J gene TRBJ2-1; the match to TRBD2 covers 10 bases. The CDR3 loop spans 17 amino acids. J lost 0 bases, V lost 3 bases, and 5 bases had no gene match. Germline V gives CDR1 LGHDT, CDR2 YNNKEL (reference sequence). CDR3 coding DNA: TGTGCCAGCAGCCAGGATTTAGCGGGGGGCTCCTACAATGAGCAGTTCTTC. It translates to CASSQDLAGGSYNEQFF.

This clonotype has ten or more counts. The chain uses TRBV5-4 and TRBJ2-1; 12 nucleotides match TRBD2. V lost 4 bases to trimming and J lost 8 bases; unmatched junction nucleotides: 4. The CDR3 extends over 14 amino acids. Germline lookup yields CDR1 SGHNT and CDR2 YYREEE (reference sequence). The chain's CDR3 is CASSPRLAGDEQFF. CDR3 coding DNA: TGTGCCAGCAGCCCGAGACTAGCGGGGGATGAGCAGTTCTTC.

This clonotype was counted ten times or more. V usage is TRBV12-3 or TRBV12-4 and J usage is TRBJ2-1, with 12 bases aligning to TRBD2. V was clipped by 5 bases and J by 6 bases; unmatched bases: 5. CDR3 length: 15 amino acids. CDR3 nucleotides: TGTGCCAGCAGTATGACTAGCGGGGGCCCCAATGAGCAGTTCTTC. Its protein product is CASSMTSGGPNEQFF.

This clonotype appeared many times. The chain is built from TRBV5-1 and TRBJ2-1; D is possibly TRBD2 (5 bases). The CDR3 runs 15 residues. Germline V gene sequence: CDR1 SGHRS, CDR2 YFSETQ. V dropped 0 bases and J dropped 5 bases, with 12 bases sitting between them. Written as DNA, the CDR3 is TGCGCCAGCAGCTTGGTCTTTTCGGGAAACAATGAGCAGTTCTTC. Encoded protein: CASSLVFSGNNEQFF. Looking up the rest from reference TRBV5-1 and TRBJ2-1 gives the full variable domain: KAGVTQTPRYLIKTRGQQVTLSCSPISGHRSVSWYQQTPGQGLQFLFEYFSETQRNKGNFPGRFSGRQFSNSRSEMNVSTLELGDSALYLCASSLVFSGNNEQFFGPGTRLTVL.

This clonotype showed up many times. V gene TRBV12-3 or TRBV12-4 combines with J gene TRBJ2-3, with unresolved D. This CDR3 is built from 11 residues. Trimming stripped 1 base from V and 6 bases from J, with 2 bases between. CDR3 coding DNA: TGTGCCAGCAGTTTAGTTGATACGCAGTATTTT. Its translation is CASSLVDTQYF.

CDR3 nucleotides: TGTGCCAGCAGCTTGGGTCCGGGACAGGGGTACAATGAGCAGTTCTTC. The encoded protein is CASSLGPGQGYNEQFF. This sequence joins TRBV5-6 and TRBJ2-1; TRBD1 agrees at 10 bases. This CDR3 spans 16 amino acids. Germline V gene lookup returns CDR1 SGHDT and CDR2 YYEEEE. V lost 0 bases to trimming and J lost 4 bases; unmatched junction nucleotides: 4.

There are many counts of this clonotype. V gene TRBV27 combines with J gene TRBJ2-3; a possible D gene is TRBD2 (6 bases). CDR1 and CDR2 (germline): MNHEY, SMNVEV (reference sequence). The CDR3 sequence is 14 residues long. V lost 6 bases, J lost 6 bases, and 16 bases lay in between. The CDR3, as DNA: TGTGCCAGCAGCCATCAAACGGGAGAGGATACGCAGTATTTT. The encoded protein is CASSHQTGEDTQYF.